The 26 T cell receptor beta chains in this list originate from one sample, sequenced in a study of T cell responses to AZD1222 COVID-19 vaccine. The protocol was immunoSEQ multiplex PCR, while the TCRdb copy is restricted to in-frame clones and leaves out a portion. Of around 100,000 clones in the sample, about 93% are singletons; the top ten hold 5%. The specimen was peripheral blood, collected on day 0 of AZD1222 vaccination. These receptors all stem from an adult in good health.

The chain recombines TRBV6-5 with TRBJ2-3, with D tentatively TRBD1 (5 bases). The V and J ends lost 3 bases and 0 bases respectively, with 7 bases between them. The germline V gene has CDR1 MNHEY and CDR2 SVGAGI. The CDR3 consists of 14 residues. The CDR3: CASSYGASTDTQYF. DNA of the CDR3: TGTGCCAGCAGTTATGGGGCTAGCACAGATACGCAGTATTTT.

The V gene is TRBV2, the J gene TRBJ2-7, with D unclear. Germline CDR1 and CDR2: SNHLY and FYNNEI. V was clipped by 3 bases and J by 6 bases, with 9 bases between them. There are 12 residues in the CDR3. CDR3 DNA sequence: TGTGCCAGCAGTGAGGCCACCGCCGAGCAGTACTTC. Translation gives CASSEATAEQYF.

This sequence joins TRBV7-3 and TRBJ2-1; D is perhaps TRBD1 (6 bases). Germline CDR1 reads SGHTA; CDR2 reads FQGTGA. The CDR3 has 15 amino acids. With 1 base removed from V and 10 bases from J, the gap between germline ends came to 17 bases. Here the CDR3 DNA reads TGTGCCAGCAGCTTAAGCCCTACAGGGTTCGGGGAGCAGTTCTTC. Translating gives CASSLSPTGFGEQFF.

This CDR3 reads CASSSTKREGIQYF. CDR3 in DNA: TGTGCCAGTAGTTCCACTAAGCGGGAGGGCATTCAGTACTTC. V is TRBV19 and J is TRBJ2-4; 10 bases match TRBD2. V lost 5 bases to trimming and J lost 9 bases; unmatched junction nucleotides: 7. CDR1 is LNHDA, CDR2 SQIVND, per germline (reference sequence). This CDR3 contains 14 residues.

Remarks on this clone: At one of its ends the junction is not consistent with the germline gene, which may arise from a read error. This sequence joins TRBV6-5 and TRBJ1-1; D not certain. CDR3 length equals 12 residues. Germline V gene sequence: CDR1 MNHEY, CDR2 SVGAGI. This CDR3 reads CASRSTRGLVGF. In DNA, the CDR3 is TGTGCCAGCAGATCCACACGAGGGCTGGTTGGATTT.

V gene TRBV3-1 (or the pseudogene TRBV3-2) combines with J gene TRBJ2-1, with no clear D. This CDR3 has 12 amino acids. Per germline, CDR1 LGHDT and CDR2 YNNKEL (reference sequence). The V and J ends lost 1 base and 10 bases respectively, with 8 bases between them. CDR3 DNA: TGTGCCAGCAGCCAAGGGACCCAGGAGCAGTTCTTC. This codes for CASSQGTQEQFF.

The DNA of the CDR3 is TGTGCCAGCAGCTCCCGGACAGCAACTAATGAAAAACTGTTTTTT. Protein product: CASSSRTATNEKLFF. The chain carries TRBV7-9 and TRBJ1-4; D possibly corresponds to TRBD1 (6 bases). This CDR3 contains 15 residues. Trimming stripped 4 bases from V and 0 bases from J, with 9 bases between. Germline V CDR1 and CDR2: SEHNR, FQNEAQ (reference sequence).

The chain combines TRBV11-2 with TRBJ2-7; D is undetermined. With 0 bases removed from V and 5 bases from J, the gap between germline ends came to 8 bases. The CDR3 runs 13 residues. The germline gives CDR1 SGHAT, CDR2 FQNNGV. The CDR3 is CASSLEVGNEQYF. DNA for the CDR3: TGTGCCAGCAGCTTAGAAGTGGGGAACGAGCAGTACTTC.

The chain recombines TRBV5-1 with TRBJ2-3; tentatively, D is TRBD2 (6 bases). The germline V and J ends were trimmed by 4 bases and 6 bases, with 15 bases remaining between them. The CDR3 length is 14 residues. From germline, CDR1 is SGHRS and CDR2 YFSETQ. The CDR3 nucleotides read TGCGCCAGCAGCCTCGGACTAACTCGGGATACGCAGTATTTT. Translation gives CASSLGLTRDTQYF.

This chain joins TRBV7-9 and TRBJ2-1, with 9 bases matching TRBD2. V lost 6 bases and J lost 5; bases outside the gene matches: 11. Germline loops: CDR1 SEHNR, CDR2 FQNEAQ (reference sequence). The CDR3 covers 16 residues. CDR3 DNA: TGTGCCAGCAGTCGATCGAAGACTAGCGGCGACAATGAGCAGTTCTTC. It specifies CASSRSKTSGDNEQFF.

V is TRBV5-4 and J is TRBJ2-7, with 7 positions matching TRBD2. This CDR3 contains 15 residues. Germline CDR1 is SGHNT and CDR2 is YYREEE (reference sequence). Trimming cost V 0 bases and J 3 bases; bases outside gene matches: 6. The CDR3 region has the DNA TGTGCCAGCAGCTTGGGGGGGGGAAACCACTACGAGCAGTACTTC. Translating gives CASSLGGGNHYEQYF.

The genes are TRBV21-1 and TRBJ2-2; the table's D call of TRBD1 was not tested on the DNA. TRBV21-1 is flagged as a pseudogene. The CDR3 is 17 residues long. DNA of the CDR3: TGTGCCAGCAGCAAAGTGGGCCCTTCATACCTCATTCGGGAGCTGTTTTTT. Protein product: CASSKVGPSYLIRELFF.

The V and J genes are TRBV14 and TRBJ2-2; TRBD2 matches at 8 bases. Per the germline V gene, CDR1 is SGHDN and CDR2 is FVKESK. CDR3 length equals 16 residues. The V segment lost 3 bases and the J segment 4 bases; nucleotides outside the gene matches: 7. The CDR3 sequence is CASSQRAGAVTGELFF. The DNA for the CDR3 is TGTGCCAGCAGCCAGAGAGCGGGAGCCGTCACCGGGGAGCTGTTTTTT.

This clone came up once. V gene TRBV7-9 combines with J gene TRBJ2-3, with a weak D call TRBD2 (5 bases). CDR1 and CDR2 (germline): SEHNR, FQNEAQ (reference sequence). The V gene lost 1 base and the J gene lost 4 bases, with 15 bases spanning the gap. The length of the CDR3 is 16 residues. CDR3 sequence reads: CASSLDRVGVADTQYF. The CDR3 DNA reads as TGTGCCAGCAGCTTAGATAGGGTGGGAGTTGCAGATACGCAGTATTTT.

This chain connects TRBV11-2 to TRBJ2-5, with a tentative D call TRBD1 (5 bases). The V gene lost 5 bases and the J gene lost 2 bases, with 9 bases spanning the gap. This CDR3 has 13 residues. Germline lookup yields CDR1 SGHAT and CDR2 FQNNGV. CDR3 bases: TGTGCCAGCAGCGAACAGGTTCAAGAGACCCAGTACTTC. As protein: CASSEQVQETQYF.

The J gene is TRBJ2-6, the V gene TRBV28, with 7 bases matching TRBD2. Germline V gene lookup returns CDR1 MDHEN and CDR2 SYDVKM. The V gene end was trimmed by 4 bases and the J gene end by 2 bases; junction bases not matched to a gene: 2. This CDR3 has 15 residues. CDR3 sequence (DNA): TGTGCCAGCAGTTGGGGGGGTGCTGGGGCCAACGTCCTGACTTTC. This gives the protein CASSWGGAGANVLTF.

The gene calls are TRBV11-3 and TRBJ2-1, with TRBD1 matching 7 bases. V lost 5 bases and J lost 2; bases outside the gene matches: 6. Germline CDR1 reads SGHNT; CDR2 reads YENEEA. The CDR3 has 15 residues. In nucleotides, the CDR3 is TGTGCCAGCAGCACCAGAGGGACAGCCTACAATGAGCAGTTCTTC. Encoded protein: CASSTRGTAYNEQFF.

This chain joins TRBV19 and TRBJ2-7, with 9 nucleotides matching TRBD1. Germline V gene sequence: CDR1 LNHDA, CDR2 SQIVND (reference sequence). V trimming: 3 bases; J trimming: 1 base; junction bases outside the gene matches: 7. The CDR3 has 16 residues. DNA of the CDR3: TGTGCCAGTAGTATCCCGGGACAGGGAAGGTCCTACGAGCAGTACTTC. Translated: CASSIPGQGRSYEQYF.

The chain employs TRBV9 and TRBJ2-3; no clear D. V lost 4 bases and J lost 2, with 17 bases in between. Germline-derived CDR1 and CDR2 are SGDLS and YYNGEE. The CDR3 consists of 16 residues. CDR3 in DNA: TGTGCCAGCAGCTCTACCCGGCTAGGAAACACAGATACGCAGTATTTT. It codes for CASSSTRLGNTDTQYF. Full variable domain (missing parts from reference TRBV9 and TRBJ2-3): DSGVTQTPKHLITATGQRVTLRCSPRSGDLSVYWYQQSLDQGLQFLIQYYNGEERAKGNILERFSAQQFPDLHSELNLSSLELGDSALYFCASSSTRLGNTDTQYFGPGTRLTVL.

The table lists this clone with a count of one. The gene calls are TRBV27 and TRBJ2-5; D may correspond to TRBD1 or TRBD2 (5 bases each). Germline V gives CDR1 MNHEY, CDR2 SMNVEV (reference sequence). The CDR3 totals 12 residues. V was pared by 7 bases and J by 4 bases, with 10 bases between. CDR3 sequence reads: CASMGTSETQYF. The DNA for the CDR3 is TGTGCCAGCATGGGGACCTCAGAGACCCAGTACTTC.

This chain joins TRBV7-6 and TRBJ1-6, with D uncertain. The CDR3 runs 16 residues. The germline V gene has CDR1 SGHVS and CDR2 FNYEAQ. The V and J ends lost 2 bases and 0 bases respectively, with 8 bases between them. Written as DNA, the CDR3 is TGTGCCAGCAGCTTATGGGAGAGCTCCTATAATTCACCCCTCCACTTT. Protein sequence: CASSLWESSYNSPLHF.

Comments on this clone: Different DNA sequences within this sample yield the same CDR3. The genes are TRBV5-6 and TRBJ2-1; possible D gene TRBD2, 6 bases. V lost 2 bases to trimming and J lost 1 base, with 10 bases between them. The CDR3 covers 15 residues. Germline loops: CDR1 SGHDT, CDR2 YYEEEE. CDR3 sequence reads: CASSLTSGSYNEQFF. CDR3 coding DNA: TGTGCCAGCAGCTTAACGAGCGGGTCCTACAATGAGCAGTTCTTC.

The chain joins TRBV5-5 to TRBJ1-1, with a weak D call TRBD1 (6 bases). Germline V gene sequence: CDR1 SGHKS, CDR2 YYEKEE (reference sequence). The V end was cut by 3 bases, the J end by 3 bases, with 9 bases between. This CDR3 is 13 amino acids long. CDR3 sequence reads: CASSYRADTEAFF. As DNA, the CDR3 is TGTGCCAGCAGCTACAGGGCGGACACTGAAGCTTTCTTT.

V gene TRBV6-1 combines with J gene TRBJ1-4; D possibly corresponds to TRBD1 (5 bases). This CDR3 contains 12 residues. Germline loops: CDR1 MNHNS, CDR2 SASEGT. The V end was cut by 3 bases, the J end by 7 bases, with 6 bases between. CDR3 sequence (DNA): TGTGCCAGCAGTGAGGGGGTTGAAAAACTGTTTTTT. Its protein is CASSEGVEKLFF.

CDR3 in amino acids: CASSLNRGYGYTF. Written as DNA, the CDR3 is TGTGCCAGCAGTCTTAACAGGGGATATGGCTACACCTTC. The chain uses TRBV28 and TRBJ1-2, with TRBD1 matching 7 bases. Germline V CDR1 and CDR2: MDHEN, SYDVKM. The V and J ends lost 5 bases and 5 bases, in that order; junction bases with no gene match: 5. The CDR3 covers 13 residues.

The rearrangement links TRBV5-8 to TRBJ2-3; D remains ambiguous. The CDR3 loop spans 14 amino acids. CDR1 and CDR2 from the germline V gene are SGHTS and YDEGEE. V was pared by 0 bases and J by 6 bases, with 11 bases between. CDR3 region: CASSLANLRDTQYF. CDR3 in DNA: TGTGCCAGCAGCTTGGCCAATCTCCGGGATACGCAGTATTTT.